The sequence of this TCR beta chain was determined in a study of blood T cell repertoires in COVID-19. The wider study: Acute and convalescent COVID-19 specimens originated in the United States, Italy and Spain. Nucleic acid was either cDNA or gDNA, and it came from T cells, B-cell-depleted T cells, or PBMCs.

In the original workflow: How many nucleated cells were present was estimated from reference gene primer amplification. Measured with immunoSEQ multiplex PCR; TCRdb has only the in-frame clones, and not every one. V and J calls and clone size are those listed in that table; D and trimming were worked out from the DNA. The table lists about 270,000 clones, 85% of them singletons. The CDR3 runs to 15 residues. Germline loops: CDR1 SGHNT, CDR2 YENEEA. Trimming removed 6 bases from V and 9 bases from J; junction bases left unmatched: 9. The TCR originated in a woman in her forties or fifties with active or convalescent COVID-19. Sequenced material: peripheral blood. The J gene is TRBJ2-1, the V gene TRBV11-3; 12 bases are a match to TRBD2. In DNA, the CDR3 is TGTGCCAGCAGTCGGACTAGCGGGGCGGGGGCTGAGCAGTTCTTC. Translated, it gives CASSRTSGAGAEQFF.